This TCR beta chain was captured by sequencing in a study of regulatory T cells in long-lasting Graves disease. Study-wide points: Reduced TCR diversity was observed in persistent Graves' patients versus newly diagnosed patients.

The germline CDR1 and CDR2 sequences are GTSNPN and SVGIG (reference sequence). The CDR3 covers 15 residues. J lost 6 bases, V lost 2 bases, and 7 bases had no gene match. The time point was: newly diagnosed GD, antithyroid drugs for less than 3 months. The TCR library was prepared using RNA isolated from PBMCs. As a group, patients came from one endocrinology department in Xi'an, China. This clonotype was recorded at least ten times. What it recognizes is unknown. With iRepertoire HTBI primers and Arm-PCR of CDR3 regions, TCR beta libraries were built. TCRdb redid the calling of the multiplex PCR reads with MiXCR, one entry per CDR3 protein. The sample lists a few hundred thousand distinct CDR3 sequences; about 11% were seen once. These data are also associated with another study on T cells in Graves' hyperthyroidism and ophthalmopathy.

This receptor was identified in a woman under 30 with Graves disease. The sequenced sample was peripheral blood mononuclear cells (PBMCs), obtained at new diagnosis, from a patient treated with antithyroid drugs. The rearrangement uses TRBV30 and TRBJ1-6, with TRBD1 matching 7 bases. The CDR3, as DNA: TGTGCCTGGAGTACCGCCCGGGACAGTAATTCACCCCTCCACTTT. Protein product: CAWSTARDSNSPLHF.